One sample yielded the 9 T cell receptor beta chains listed below, sequenced in a study of T cells after yellow fever vaccination. From the 5' RACE reads, TCRdb called clonotypes with MiXCR, one entry per CDR3 protein. The sample holds 30,000 to 40,000 distinct CDR3 sequences, approximately 6.6% seen once. The sample consisted of PBMCs, either bulk or a sorted T-cell subset (CD4+, CD8+, memory, or dextramer-sorted; not recorded which), taken on the day of the first yellow fever vaccination. These receptors were taken from a man aged 18 to 30 who received the YFV17D yellow fever vaccine.

This clonotype was detected only a few times. The chain recombines TRBV2 with TRBJ2-5; D unresolved. Germline CDR1 is SNHLY and CDR2 is FYNNEI. Trimming shortened V by 2 bases and J by 2 bases, and 9 bases separated the two germline ends. The CDR3 is 14 residues long. As DNA, the CDR3 is TGTGCCAGCAGTGAATGGTCAGAACAAGAGACCCAGTACTTC. Translation gives CASSEWSEQETQYF. The full variable domain, completed using reference TRBV2 and TRBJ2-5, is EPEVTQTPSHQVTQMGQEVILRCVPISNHLYFYWYRQILGQKVEFLVSFYNNEISEKSEIFDDQFSVERPDGSNFTLKIRSTKLEDSAMYFCASSEWSEQETQYFGPGTRLLVL.

This clonotype was detected many times. The J gene is TRBJ1-5, the V gene TRBV20-1; a weak D match, TRBD1 (6 bases). CDR1 is DFQATT, CDR2 SNEGSKA, per germline (reference sequence). Between the trimmed V and J ends, which lost 6 bases and 0 bases, there was a span of 15 bases. CDR3 length equals 15 residues. For the CDR3, the DNA is TGCAGTGCCATGGGCAGGGGATATAGCAATCAGCCCCAGCATTTT. Its protein product is CSAMGRGYSNQPQHF.

The V call is TRBV7-2, the J call TRBJ1-3, with TRBD1 matching 7 bases. V dropped 6 bases and J dropped 0; count of bases not matched to a gene: 2. Looked up from germline, CDR1 is SGHTA and CDR2 is FQGNSA. CDR3 length: 14 residues. In DNA, the CDR3 is TGTGCCAGCAGGCCAGGGGGCTCTGGAAACACCATATATTTT. It translates to CASRPGGSGNTIYF.

This clonotype has a count of ten or more. V usage is TRBV6-5 and J usage is TRBJ2-1, with TRBD2 identical over 7 bases. CDR1 MNHEY and CDR2 SVGAGI come from the germline V gene. This CDR3 is built from 15 residues. Unmatched junction bases numbered 17, after V lost 8 bases and J lost 10 bases. The CDR3 sequence: CASSWGGTGGGEQFF. The DNA of the CDR3 is TGTGCCAGCTCCTGGGGGGGGACCGGTGGAGGGGAGCAGTTCTTC.

By frequency in the sample, this clonotype is medium-sized. V and J are TRBV20-1 and TRBJ1-3, with D unresolved. Germline CDR1 and CDR2: DFQATT and SNEGSKA (reference sequence). The CDR3 loop spans 12 amino acids. With 5 bases removed from V and 4 bases from J, the gap between germline ends came to 9 bases. CDR3 sequence reads: CSAAGPGNTIYF. CDR3 bases: TGCAGTGCTGCTGGGCCCGGAAACACCATATATTTT.

The chain uses TRBV7-2 and TRBJ2-3, with 8 bases identical to TRBD2. The junction had 7 bases not matched to a gene; V was cut back by 5 bases and J by 0 bases. The CDR3 loop spans 16 amino acids. Per the germline V gene, CDR1 is SGHTA and CDR2 is FQGNSA. CDR3 in DNA: TGTGCCAGCAGCCCATTTGGCGGGGGGAGCACAGATACGCAGTATTTT. Translation gives CASSPFGGGSTDTQYF. Complete variable domain (other parts from reference TRBV7-2 and TRBJ2-3): GAGVSQSPSNKVTEKGKDVELRCDPISGHTALYWYRQSLGQGLEFLIYFQGNSAPDKSGLPSDRFSAERTGGSVSTLTIQRTQQEDSAVYLCASSPFGGGSTDTQYFGPGTRLTVL.

Many counts were recorded for this clonotype. V and J are TRBV27 and TRBJ2-7; 9 bases align to TRBD1. The CDR3 consists of 15 residues. V gave up 3 bases and J gave up 4 bases; unmatched junction bases: 7. Per germline, CDR1 MNHEY and CDR2 SMNVEV (reference sequence). The CDR3 DNA is TGTGCCAGCAGTTTTTCGGGACAGGGTGGGTACGAGCAGTACGTC. It yields the protein CASSFSGQGGYEQYV.

The table lists this clonotype with many counts. CDR3 bases: TGTGCCAGCAGCTTAGCAGGAAGGGAGCTTTCTCATTTT. This codes for CASSLAGRELSHF. V is TRBV7-8 and J is TRBJ1-5; D is undetermined. The CDR3 contains 13 residues. Germline V lookup: CDR1 SGHVS, CDR2 FQNEAQ. With 0 bases removed from V and 16 bases from J, the gap between germline ends came to 16 bases.

This clonotype has a count of ten or more. V usage is TRBV4-1 and J usage is TRBJ1-3, with D maybe TRBD1 (6 bases). V was clipped by 0 bases and J by 0 bases, with 12 bases between them. The CDR3 is made up of 17 amino acids. The germline CDR1 and CDR2 sequences are MGHRA and YSYEKL. In DNA, the CDR3 is TGCGCCAGCAGCCAAGATGGTCAGGGGTCCTCTGGAAACACCATATATTTT. This sequence encodes CASSQDGQGSSGNTIYF.